The 31 T cell receptor beta chains in this list originate from one sample, sequenced in a study of blood T cell repertoires in COVID-19. The data were produced by immunoSEQ multiplex PCR, yet TCRdb's version contains in-frame clones alone and is incomplete. Of under 50,000 clones listed, over 70% are singletons. Sequenced: peripheral blood. The origin of the receptors is a man aged 70 or older with acute or convalescent COVID-19.

The chain uses TRBV5-4 and TRBJ1-1; TRBD1 agrees at 9 bases. V shed 9 bases and J 1 base; nucleotides not matched to a gene: 4. This CDR3 has 13 residues. CDR1 is SGHNT, CDR2 YYREEE, per germline (reference sequence). CDR3 loop: CATRGQGNTEAFF. In nucleotides, the CDR3 is TGTGCCACCAGGGGACAGGGGAACACTGAAGCTTTCTTT.

The gene calls are TRBV29-1 and TRBJ1-2, with a possible D match to TRBD1 (5 bases). Germline values: CDR1 SQVTM, CDR2 ANQGSEA. CDR3 length: 12 amino acids. V gave up 0 bases and J gave up 5 bases, with 7 bases separating them. DNA of the CDR3: TGCAGCGTTGAAGAGACAGAATATGGCTACACCTTC. Protein product: CSVEETEYGYTF.

V and J are TRBV10-3 and TRBJ1-1; TRBD1 matches 11 bases. This CDR3 has 14 residues. The V gene's germline CDR1 is ENHRY and CDR2 SYGVKD. V lost 5 bases to trimming and J lost 5 bases; unmatched junction nucleotides: 4. CDR3 nucleotides: TGTGCCATCAGTACGGGACAGGGGGAGACTGAAGCTTTCTTT. Amino acid sequence: CAISTGQGETEAFF.

This clone was observed a handful of times. This chain links TRBV18 with TRBJ1-2; 9 bases align to TRBD1. The germline V gene has CDR1 KGHSH and CDR2 LQKENI. The trim removed 0 bases at V and 9 bases at J, leaving 5 bases unmatched. The length of the CDR3 is 14 residues. The CDR3 reads CASSPPSDRGSYTF. The CDR3 nucleotides read TGTGCCAGCTCACCACCATCGGACAGGGGAAGCTACACCTTC.

This chain links TRBV11-2 with TRBJ1-5; D is undetermined. The V gene's germline CDR1 is SGHAT and CDR2 FQNNGV. The CDR3 is 16 amino acids. V shed 0 bases and J shed 1 base, with 10 bases lying between them. The CDR3 DNA reads as TGTGCCAGCAGCTTAGACGGTCGGGTGAGCAATCAGCCCCAGCATTTT. Translated: CASSLDGRVSNQPQHF.

The chain employs TRBV28 and TRBJ2-2; possible D gene TRBD1, 7 bases. Per germline, CDR1 MDHEN and CDR2 SYDVKM. Trimming pared 4 bases from V and 1 base from J, leaving 16 bases between. This CDR3 region has 17 residues. The CDR3 is CASSYPTGRENTGELFF. In nucleotides, the CDR3 is TGTGCCAGCAGTTACCCGACAGGGCGGGAGAACACCGGGGAGCTGTTTTTT.

The chain links TRBV27 to TRBJ2-2; 7 bases fit TRBD2. This CDR3 has 16 residues. The V and J ends lost 1 base and 0 bases, in that order; junction bases with no gene match: 2. CDR1 and CDR2 from the germline V gene are MNHEY and SMNVEV (reference sequence). The CDR3 DNA follows: TGTGCCAGCAGTTTATGGGGGGGGTCGAACACCGGGGAGCTGTTTTTT. Its protein product is CASSLWGGSNTGELFF.

The chain is built from TRBV19 and TRBJ2-3; D ambiguous. The germline V gene has CDR1 LNHDA and CDR2 SQIVND (reference sequence). CDR3 length: 12 amino acids. V was cut by 6 bases and J by 6 bases, with 10 bases left in between. DNA of the CDR3: TGTGCCAGTAGCCTCTCCGGGGATACGCAGTATTTT. Translation gives CASSLSGDTQYF.

The J gene is TRBJ1-4, the V gene TRBV6-6, with D unclear. The V end was cut by 4 bases, the J end by 12 bases, with 15 bases between. The CDR3 runs 13 residues. Germline values: CDR1 MNHNY, CDR2 SVGAGI (reference sequence). This CDR3 is CASSSSGDGELFF. CDR3 coding DNA: TGTGCCAGCAGTTCCAGCGGAGATGGAGAACTGTTTTTT.

The chain has TRBV18 and TRBJ1-5; 8 nucleotides match TRBD1. CDR1 is KGHSH and CDR2 is LQKENI in the germline V gene. This CDR3 comprises 15 residues. The V segment lost 5 bases and the J segment 9 bases; nucleotides outside the gene matches: 12. The DNA for the CDR3 is TGTGCCAGCTCAGCAGCCAGGGGGCAAACAGGGCCCCAGCATTTT. Translated: CASSAARGQTGPQHF. The whole variable domain, filled in from reference TRBV18 and TRBJ1-5, reads NAGVMQNPRHLVRRRGQEARLRCSPMKGHSHVYWYRQLPEEGLKFMVYLQKENIIDESGMPKERFSAEFPKEGPSILRIQQVVRGDSAAYFCASSAARGQTGPQHFGDGTRLSIL.

The chain is built from TRBV19 and TRBJ2-3; 14 positions agree with TRBD2. V lost 5 bases, J lost 6 bases, and 10 bases stayed unmatched. The CDR3 has 17 amino acids. The germline CDR1 and CDR2 sequences are LNHDA and SQIVND (reference sequence). CDR3 residues: CASSPRGLAGVLDTQYF. The CDR3, as DNA: TGTGCCAGTAGTCCCCGGGGACTAGCGGGAGTACTCGATACGCAGTATTTT.

The chain employs TRBV19 and TRBJ1-1, with a tentative D call TRBD1 (6 bases). Trimming left V 4 bases short and J 5 bases short, with 14 bases between. Germline V CDR1 and CDR2: LNHDA, SQIVND (reference sequence). The CDR3 consists of 14 residues. The CDR3 nucleotides read TGTGCCAGTAGTACCTCCGCTGACAGGACTGAAGCTTTCTTT. It translates to CASSTSADRTEAFF.

This chain connects TRBV29-1 to TRBJ2-1; 13 nucleotides match TRBD2. Germline-derived CDR1 and CDR2 are SQVTM and ANQGSEA. V dropped 7 bases and J dropped 9; count of bases not matched to a gene: 9. This CDR3 comprises 14 residues. The CDR3: CSGRTSGRGGEQFF. DNA for the CDR3: TGCAGCGGAAGGACTAGCGGGAGAGGAGGTGAGCAGTTCTTC.

This clone ranks as large. The chain recombines TRBV5-1 with TRBJ2-1; 12 bases are a match to TRBD2. Trimming removed 0 bases from V and 7 bases from J; junction bases left unmatched: 8. The CDR3 runs to 17 residues. CDR1 and CDR2 (germline): SGHRS, YFSETQ. CDR3 DNA: TGCGCCAGCAGCTTGGAGGCTAGCGGGAGGGCTGATAATGAGCAGTTCTTC. This encodes CASSLEASGRADNEQFF.

V and J are TRBV30 and TRBJ2-7; no clear D gene. The V and J ends lost 3 bases and 4 bases respectively, with 10 bases between them. CDR1 GTSNPN and CDR2 SVGIG come from the germline V gene (reference sequence). The CDR3 is 12 amino acids. Here the CDR3 DNA reads TGTGCCTGGAGCCTCCTAACTTACGAGCAGTACTTC. Encoded protein: CAWSLLTYEQYF.

CDR3 sequence (DNA): TGTGCCAGTAGTCCAATCCATCAAGAGACCCAGTACTTC. Encoded protein: CASSPIHQETQYF. The rearrangement joins TRBV19 to TRBJ2-5; D unresolved. CDR1 is LNHDA and CDR2 is SQIVND in the germline V gene (reference sequence). This CDR3 has 13 amino acids. V gave up 5 bases and J gave up 2 bases, with 9 bases separating them.

CDR3 sequence reads: CASSLEPGYEQYF. CDR3 DNA: TGTGCCAGCAGCTTAGAACCGGGATACGAGCAGTACTTC. The chain links TRBV7-6 to TRBJ2-7, with D perhaps TRBD2 (5 bases). The germline CDR1 and CDR2 sequences are SGHVS and FNYEAQ. V lost 1 base and J 4 bases, leaving 8 bases between the germline ends. The CDR3 runs 13 residues. Full variable domain (outside the CDR3, taken from reference TRBV7-6 and TRBJ2-7): GAGVSQSPRYKVTKRGQDVALRCDPISGHVSLYWYRQALGQGPEFLTYFNYEAQQDKSGLPNDRFSAERPEGSISTLTIQRTEQRDSAMYRCASSLEPGYEQYFGPGTRLTVT.

The V and J genes are TRBV7-2 and TRBJ1-5; D possibly corresponds to TRBD1 (6 bases). This CDR3 region has 16 residues. Germline values: CDR1 SGHTA, CDR2 FQGNSA. With 3 bases removed from V and 4 bases from J, the gap between germline ends came to 16 bases. CDR3 DNA sequence: TGTGCCAGCAGCTTGTCCGGGACACAACTTAATCAGCCCCAGCATTTT. This encodes CASSLSGTQLNQPQHF.

This clone was seen only once. V is TRBV28 and J is TRBJ1-6; tentatively, D is TRBD1 (5 bases). The V and J ends lost 4 bases and 7 bases respectively, with 17 bases between them. This CDR3 contains 16 residues. Germline CDR1 MDHEN, CDR2 SYDVKM. DNA of the CDR3: TGTGCCAGCAGTTCCTCCTCGGGGGTACGGAATTCACCCCTCCACTTT. This translates into CASSSSSGVRNSPLHF.

The J gene is TRBJ2-3, the V gene TRBV5-1; TRBD2 agrees at 7 bases. Germline V gene data show CDR1 as SGHRS and CDR2 as YFSETQ. The CDR3 sequence is 14 residues long. V dropped 9 bases and J dropped 5; count of bases not matched to a gene: 12. The CDR3 here is CATKAAGVRDTQYF. The CDR3, as DNA: TGCGCCACTAAGGCGGCGGGAGTGAGAGATACGCAGTATTTT. The whole variable domain, filled in from reference TRBV5-1 and TRBJ2-3, reads KAGVTQTPRYLIKTRGQQVTLSCSPISGHRSVSWYQQTPGQGLQFLFEYFSETQRNKGNFPGRFSGRQFSNSRSEMNVSTLELGDSALYLCATKAAGVRDTQYFGPGTRLTVL.

This clone was counted between two and nine times. The chain couples TRBV5-5 to TRBJ2-7, with 7 bases matching TRBD2. Looked up from germline, CDR1 is SGHKS and CDR2 is YYEKEE (reference sequence). The CDR3 has 15 amino acids. The V segment lost 0 bases and the J segment 3 bases; nucleotides outside the gene matches: 6. The CDR3 DNA reads TGTGCCAGCAGCTTGGGAGCGGGGAGCGTCTACGAGCAGTACTTC. The encoded protein is CASSLGAGSVYEQYF.

The gene calls are TRBV7-8 and TRBJ1-6; 8 nucleotides agree with TRBD1. The CDR3 totals 15 residues. CDR1 is SGHVS, CDR2 FQNEAQ, per germline. The junction had 6 bases not matched to a gene; V was cut back by 2 bases and J by 9 bases. DNA for the CDR3: TGTGCCAGCAGCTTACGACGACAGGGGCTTTCACCCCTCCACTTT. It specifies CASSLRRQGLSPLHF.

This clone appeared a few times. V and J are TRBV3-1 (or the pseudogene TRBV3-2) and TRBJ1-1; the match to TRBD1 covers 9 bases. Germline CDR1 and CDR2: LGHDT and YNNKEL (reference sequence). Losses at the gene ends were 6 bases for V and 4 bases for J; bases not matched to a gene: 9. This CDR3 has 15 residues. CDR3 coding DNA: TGTGCCAGCAGTCTTATGGGACAGGGTGGCACTGAAGCTTTCTTT. This translates into CASSLMGQGGTEAFF.

This clone has a handful of counts. CDR3 sequence (DNA): TGCGCCAGCAGCCAAGATTGGCAGGGCGAGAATTCACCCCTCCACTTT. This translates into CASSQDWQGENSPLHF. The chain recombines TRBV4-1 with TRBJ1-6; weak D call: TRBD1 (5 bases). The germline V and J ends were trimmed by 0 bases and 7 bases, with 13 bases remaining between them. This CDR3 is 16 amino acids long. Germline CDR1 is MGHRA and CDR2 is YSYEKL.

The V call is TRBV5-1, the J call TRBJ2-2; TRBD2 matches 7 bases. Germline CDR1 is SGHRS and CDR2 is YFSETQ. With 6 bases clipped from V and 7 bases from J, the junction kept 9 bases outside the gene matches. This CDR3 comprises 14 residues. CDR3 DNA sequence: TGCGCCAGCACCCAAGGGACTACAGACGGGGAGCTGTTTTTT. It encodes CASTQGTTDGELFF. Together with reference TRBV5-1 and TRBJ2-2, the CDR3 gives the full variable domain: KAGVTQTPRYLIKTRGQQVTLSCSPISGHRSVSWYQQTPGQGLQFLFEYFSETQRNKGNFPGRFSGRQFSNSRSEMNVSTLELGDSALYLCASTQGTTDGELFFGEGSRLTVL.

This sequence joins TRBV6-5 and TRBJ1-5; D ambiguous. CDR3 length: 13 residues. Trimming took off 6 bases at V and 4 bases at J, with 10 bases between the two ends. The germline V gene has CDR1 MNHEY and CDR2 SVGAGI. For the CDR3, the DNA is TGTGCCAGCAGGTCGGCGGGGAATCAGCCCCAGCATTTT. Protein product: CASRSAGNQPQHF.

The chain combines TRBV5-5 with TRBJ2-1; 7 nucleotides align to TRBD1. The CDR3 has 15 residues. CDR1 is SGHKS, CDR2 YYEKEE, per germline (reference sequence). V shed 0 bases, J shed 4 bases, and the junction held 4 bases outside the gene matches. The CDR3 DNA sequence: TGTGCCAGCAGCTTGGAAGCACAGGGGTACAATGAGCAGTTCTTC. It translates to CASSLEAQGYNEQFF. The full variable domain, rest sourced from reference TRBV5-5 and TRBJ2-1, is DAGVTQSPTHLIKTRGQQVTLRCSPISGHKSVSWYQQVLGQGPQFIFQYYEKEERGRGNFPDRFSARQFPNYSSELNVNALLLGDSALYLCASSLEAQGYNEQFFGPGTRLTVL.

The chain has TRBV6-5 and TRBJ2-2; TRBD2 matches at 10 bases. V lost 4 bases, J lost 6 bases, and 5 bases stayed unmatched. Germline-derived CDR1 and CDR2 are MNHEY and SVGAGI. The CDR3 runs 15 residues. For the CDR3, the DNA is TGTGCCAGCAGTTTAGGACTAGCGGAGTCCGGGGAGCTGTTTTTT. Protein: CASSLGLAESGELFF.

J is TRBJ2-3 and V is TRBV29-1; TRBD2 might be the D (6 bases). With 5 bases removed from V and 4 bases from J, the gap between germline ends came to 16 bases. CDR3 size: 14 residues. Germline V gene lookup returns CDR1 SQVTM and CDR2 ANQGSEA. CDR3 loop: CSVRPLTSSDTQYF. Written as DNA, the CDR3 is TGCAGCGTTCGACCTCTGACTAGTTCAGATACGCAGTATTTT.

In regard to this clone: The junction differs from germline at one of its ends, possibly a read error. The chain links TRBV28 to TRBJ1-5, with D uncertain. The CDR3 is made up of 12 amino acids. Germline V gives CDR1 MDHEN, CDR2 SYDVKM. The CDR3, as DNA: TGTGGCAGCAGTTTAGCCCGGCAGCCCCAGCATTTT. Translating it yields CGSSLARQPQHF.

This clone has just a few counts. The chain uses TRBV11-2 and TRBJ2-7, with 7 nucleotides matching TRBD1. Germline V lookup: CDR1 SGHAT, CDR2 FQNNGV. The CDR3 is 14 residues long. V lost 4 bases to trimming and J lost 2 bases; unmatched junction nucleotides: 5. CDR3 sequence reads: CASSSFDRAYEQYF. The CDR3 DNA is TGTGCCAGCAGCTCCTTTGACAGGGCCTACGAGCAGTACTTC.